The sequence of this T cell receptor beta chain was determined in a study of blood T cells in healthy people across ages. Study at large: Template switching picked up about one barcoded beta molecule for each two T cells.

This clonotype was seen once. Its antigen is unidentified. Findings and limits, study-wide: Not knowing donor CMV status may have confounded expanded clonotype changes.

Combining a sample-barcoded 5' primer with a J-beta primer mix, a second PCR ran for 7 to 11 cycles. Every sample returned 2.5 million or more CDR3-containing paired-end reads. TCRdb reprocessed the 5' RACE reads with MiXCR, giving one entry per CDR3 protein. The sample records about a million distinct CDR3 sequences, just over 50% being singletons. With V trimmed by 6 bases and J by 0 bases, 10 bases remained unmatched. The germline CDR1 and CDR2 sequences are MDHEN and SYDVKM. The CDR3 has 16 residues. The TCR was taken from a woman in her sixties or seventies in good health. The sequenced material came from blood. The V call is TRBV28, the J call TRBJ1-1; 7 bases are a match to TRBD1. DNA for the CDR3: TGTGCCAGCAGCTCAGGGGGACACACCATGAACACTGAAGCTTTCTTT. As protein: CASSSGGHTMNTEAFF.